The 32 T cell receptor beta chains given below trace back to one sample, sequenced in a study of shared clonotypes between healthy human individuals. Some clones are missing from TCRdb's copy, which holds only in-frame ones; the method was immunoSEQ multiplex PCR. The sample lists approximately 980,000 clones, 76% occurring once. Sequenced input: memory CD4+ T cells sorted from blood. As to subset: CD45RA-negative fraction. The receptors stem from a man younger than 30 in good health.

This clone was counted between two and nine times. V and J are TRBV7-2 and TRBJ1-2, with TRBD1 matching 10 bases. The germline CDR1 and CDR2 sequences are SGHTA and FQGNSA. The CDR3 totals 15 residues. Trimming cost V 5 bases and J 7 bases; bases outside gene matches: 10. The CDR3 is CASSKAPGQGSGYTF. The CDR3 coding sequence is TGTGCCAGCAGCAAAGCACCGGGACAGGGGTCTGGCTACACCTTC.

CDR3 DNA: TGTGCCAGCAGCTTGCAACAGGGGGCGACTGAAGCTTTCTTT. As protein: CASSLQQGATEAFF. This sequence joins TRBV5-4 and TRBJ1-1, with 9 bases fitting TRBD1. CDR1 SGHNT and CDR2 YYREEE come from the germline V gene (reference sequence). The CDR3 length is 14 residues. With V trimmed by 1 base and J by 5 bases, 3 bases remained unmatched.

A word on this clone: The same CDR3 arises from other DNA sequences in this sample as well. V usage is TRBV10-3 and J usage is TRBJ2-3; 10 bases fit TRBD2. Unmatched junction bases numbered 4, after V lost 3 bases and J lost 1 base. Germline lookup yields CDR1 ENHRY and CDR2 SYGVKD. This CDR3 contains 16 residues. CDR3 sequence (DNA): TGTGCCATCAGTGATGGCACTAGCGGGGGCACAGATACGCAGTATTTT. It encodes CAISDGTSGGTDTQYF.

The V call is TRBV28, the J call TRBJ1-1; no firm D call. V gave up 3 bases and J gave up 2 bases, with 7 bases separating them. The CDR3 is 13 amino acids. Germline CDR1 is MDHEN and CDR2 is SYDVKM. The CDR3 coding sequence is TGTGCCAGCAGTTTCCAGACAAACACTGAAGCTTTCTTT. Its translation: CASSFQTNTEAFF. Filled out from reference TRBV28 and TRBJ1-1, the complete variable domain reads DVKVTQSSRYLVKRTGEKVFLECVQDMDHENMFWYRQDPGLGLRLIYFSYDVKMKEKGDIPEGYSVSREKKERFSLILESASTNQTSMYLCASSFQTNTEAFFGQGTRLTVV.

Comments on this clone: At the DNA level, this CDR3 is encoded by other sequences in the same sample as well. This chain links TRBV5-4 with TRBJ2-2, with a weak D call TRBD2 (7 bases). Trimming removed 0 bases from V and 7 bases from J, with 13 bases in between. Germline loops: CDR1 SGHNT, CDR2 YYREEE (reference sequence). The length of the CDR3 is 15 residues. CDR3 sequence (DNA): TGTGCCAGCAGCTTGGCGGGGGGCCCAAGCGGGGAGCTGTTTTTT. It codes for CASSLAGGPSGELFF. Complete variable domain (other parts from reference TRBV5-4 and TRBJ2-2): ETGVTQSPTHLIKTRGQQVTLRCSSQSGHNTVSWYQQALGQGPQFIFQYYREEENGRGNFPPRFSGLQFPNYSSELNVNALELDDSALYLCASSLAGGPSGELFFGEGSRLTVL.

The chain has TRBV15 and TRBJ1-2, with 9 bases matching TRBD1. CDR3 size: 15 residues. Trimming at V came to 5 bases and at J to 0 bases, leaving 4 bases not matched to a gene. Germline lookup yields CDR1 LNHNV and CDR2 YYDKDF (reference sequence). The CDR3 loop is CATSPRQGANYGYTF. Here the CDR3 DNA reads TGTGCCACCAGCCCGAGACAGGGGGCTAACTATGGCTACACCTTC.

This clone is medium-sized (0.01 to 0.1%). The sample has other DNA sequences that encode this CDR3 too. The rearrangement joins TRBV14 to TRBJ2-2; D is ambiguous. The CDR3 is 12 amino acids. V was trimmed by 3 bases and J by 4 bases, leaving 3 bases between them. Germline V CDR1 and CDR2: SGHDN, FVKESK. CDR3 DNA: TGTGCCAGCAGCCAGGTCACCGGGGAGCTGTTTTTT. This sequence encodes CASSQVTGELFF.

This chain connects TRBV30 to TRBJ2-1, with D possibly matching TRBD2 (5 bases). The CDR3 runs 14 residues. Trimming stripped 2 bases from V and 10 bases from J, with 18 bases between. Germline V gene lookup returns CDR1 GTSNPN and CDR2 SVGIG (reference sequence). CDR3 protein: CAWSQAFGLSEQFF. As DNA, the CDR3 is TGTGCCTGGAGTCAGGCCTTTGGACTGTCAGAGCAGTTCTTC. The full variable domain, with the rest looked up from reference TRBV30 and TRBJ2-1, is SQTIHQWPATLVQPVGSPLSLECTVEGTSNPNLYWYRQAAGRGLQLLFYSVGIGQISSEVPQNLSASRPQDRQFILSSKKLLLSDSGFYLCAWSQAFGLSEQFFGPGTRLTVL.

The V and J genes are TRBV4-3 and TRBJ2-3, with a tentative D call TRBD1 (5 bases). The CDR3 is 15 amino acids. Germline V gene lookup returns CDR1 LGHNA and CDR2 YSLEER. The ends were cut back, 0 bases at V and 6 bases at J, with 13 bases in the middle. The CDR3 bases are TGCGCCAGCAGCCAAGATCTGTCATCAGGGGATACGCAGTATTTT. Residues: CASSQDLSSGDTQYF.

This clone has just one count. The chain couples TRBV5-1 to TRBJ2-7, with 8 bases aligning to TRBD1. Losses at the gene ends were 0 bases for V and 4 bases for J; bases not matched to a gene: 6. CDR3 length equals 15 residues. Germline V gene lookup returns CDR1 SGHRS and CDR2 YFSETQ. CDR3 in amino acids: CASSLAGGDFYEQYF. The CDR3 nucleotides are TGCGCCAGCAGCTTGGCAGGGGGCGATTTTTACGAGCAGTACTTC. Variable domain in full (rest from reference TRBV5-1 and TRBJ2-7): KAGVTQTPRYLIKTRGQQVTLSCSPISGHRSVSWYQQTPGQGLQFLFEYFSETQRNKGNFPGRFSGRQFSNSRSEMNVSTLELGDSALYLCASSLAGGDFYEQYFGPGTRLTVT.

V and J are TRBV18 and TRBJ2-7, with D perhaps being TRBD1 or TRBD2 (6 bases each). Germline V gives CDR1 KGHSH, CDR2 LQKENI. The CDR3 is made up of 13 amino acids. Trimming left V 2 bases short and J 6 bases short, with 11 bases between. The CDR3 DNA follows: TGTGCCAGCTCACCATTCGAGGGGGGCGAGCAGTACTTC. Protein: CASSPFEGGEQYF.

V is TRBV6-5 and J is TRBJ1-5, with 7 bases lining up with TRBD1. V trimming: 7 bases; J trimming: 9 bases; junction bases outside the gene matches: 12. Germline V lookup: CDR1 MNHEY, CDR2 SVGAGI. The CDR3 runs 14 residues. The CDR3, as DNA: TGTGCCAGCATCCCGGACAGGCCAGATCGGCCCCAGCATTTT. Its translation: CASIPDRPDRPQHF.

This clone appeared a few times. V is TRBV2 and J is TRBJ2-3; D remains ambiguous. This CDR3 has 15 amino acids. Deletions cut 2 bases from V and 8 bases from J, with 17 bases between. The germline V gene encodes CDR1 SNHLY and CDR2 FYNNEI. CDR3 sequence (DNA): TGTGCCAGCAGTGAATATGTAGGGAAGGGTGGTACGCAGTATTTT. It encodes CASSEYVGKGGTQYF.

The chain recombines TRBV27 with TRBJ2-5; 7 positions agree with TRBD2. This CDR3 has 15 amino acids. The germline CDR1 and CDR2 sequences are MNHEY and SMNVEV (reference sequence). V was pared by 7 bases and J by 4 bases, with 12 bases of the junction left unmatched. CDR3 DNA sequence: TGTGCCAGCAAATGGTCGGGAGGTTACGGAGAGACCCAGTACTTC. Its protein is CASKWSGGYGETQYF.

This chain uses TRBV6-6 with TRBJ2-7; unclear D gene. The CDR3 runs 12 residues. Germline values: CDR1 MNHNY, CDR2 SVGAGI (reference sequence). Trimming took 6 bases from V and 5 from J, leaving 11 bases between them. DNA for the CDR3: TGTGCCAGCAGAGGAAACGGCGACGAGCAGTACTTC. This sequence encodes CASRGNGDEQYF.

This clone was detected a few times. The chain recombines TRBV5-1 with TRBJ2-5; 8 bases fit TRBD2. The CDR3 totals 15 residues. Germline-derived CDR1 and CDR2 are SGHRS and YFSETQ. Trimming removed 2 bases from V and 4 bases from J; junction bases left unmatched: 7. This CDR3 is CASSFSGDKGETQYF. The CDR3 DNA sequence: TGCGCCAGCAGCTTTAGCGGGGACAAGGGAGAGACCCAGTACTTC.

The genes are TRBV6-6 and TRBJ1-5; TRBD1 might be the D (5 bases). This CDR3 spans 14 amino acids. With 2 bases removed from V and 1 base from J, the gap between germline ends came to 6 bases. The germline V gene has CDR1 MNHNY and CDR2 SVGAGI (reference sequence). The CDR3: CASSYPGSNQPQHF. CDR3 DNA sequence: TGTGCCAGCAGTTACCCAGGGAGCAATCAGCCCCAGCATTTT.

This chain connects TRBV5-6 to TRBJ1-5; the D is unclear. V lost 3 bases and J 0 bases, leaving 10 bases between the germline ends. This CDR3 region has 15 residues. CDR1 is SGHDT and CDR2 is YYEEEE in the germline V gene. The CDR3 DNA is TGTGCCAGCAGCTCCCGGGGATATAGCAATCAGCCCCAGCATTTT. This gives the protein CASSSRGYSNQPQHF.

The chain links TRBV6-5 to TRBJ2-5, with 10 bases matching TRBD2. J gave up 2 bases and V 0 bases, and 3 bases lay outside the gene matches. This CDR3 region has 16 residues. Germline-derived CDR1 and CDR2 are MNHEY and SVGAGI. In nucleotides, the CDR3 is TGTGCCAGCAGTTACTCACTAGCGGGAACTCAAGAGACCCAGTACTTC. It is translated as CASSYSLAGTQETQYF.

V gene TRBV28 combines with J gene TRBJ1-5, with TRBD1 as a possible D gene (5 bases). CDR1 and CDR2 (germline): MDHEN, SYDVKM. V was trimmed by 3 bases and J by 3 bases, leaving 15 bases between them. This CDR3 region has 16 residues. The DNA of the CDR3 is TGTGCCAGCAGTTTGGGACCTCTCGGTAACAATCAGCCCCAGCATTTT. Protein product: CASSLGPLGNNQPQHF.

This clone was seen only a few times. The genes are TRBV5-1 and TRBJ2-1; D is possibly TRBD1 (6 bases). Looked up from germline, CDR1 is SGHRS and CDR2 is YFSETQ. The CDR3 has 16 residues. Trimming took off 0 bases at V and 5 bases at J, with 15 bases between the two ends. The DNA for the CDR3 is TGCGCCAGCAGCTTGGTCCCGACAGGTCTAAACAATGAGCAGTTCTTC. Protein product: CASSLVPTGLNNEQFF.

This clone was counted between two and nine times. The rearrangement uses TRBV6-5 and TRBJ1-1; no clear D. V was shortened by 5 bases and J by 1 base, with 8 bases between the two germline ends. Germline assignment: CDR1 MNHEY and CDR2 SVGAGI. The CDR3 length is 13 residues. CDR3 coding DNA: TGTGCCAGCAGTGCGCAGAGGAACACTGAAGCTTTCTTT. Its protein product is CASSAQRNTEAFF.

The chain uses TRBV18 and TRBJ1-6; maybe TRBD1 (5 bases). The V gene's germline CDR1 is KGHSH and CDR2 LQKENI. The ends were cut back, 6 bases at V and 10 bases at J, with 13 bases in the middle. The CDR3 contains 13 residues. The CDR3 DNA is TGTGCCAGCTCCTCCAGGGAGGAATCACCCCTCCACTTT. It codes for CASSSREESPLHF.

V usage is TRBV2 and J usage is TRBJ2-1; 10 positions agree with TRBD1. Trimming took 10 bases from V and 7 from J; bases not matched to a gene: 7. Germline loops: CDR1 SNHLY, CDR2 FYNNEI. The CDR3 sequence is 13 residues long. CDR3 residues: CAIQDRGLNEQFF. Here the CDR3 DNA reads TGTGCCATCCAGGACAGGGGGTTGAATGAGCAGTTCTTC. Together with reference TRBV2 and TRBJ2-1, the CDR3 gives the full variable domain: EPEVTQTPSHQVTQMGQEVILRCVPISNHLYFYWYRQILGQKVEFLVSFYNNEISEKSEIFDDQFSVERPDGSNFTLKIRSTKLEDSAMYFCAIQDRGLNEQFFGPGTRLTVL.

The gene calls are TRBV2 and TRBJ2-2, with D tentatively TRBD2 (7 bases). Trimming cost V 5 bases and J 4 bases, with 14 bases left between them. CDR1 is SNHLY and CDR2 is FYNNEI in the germline V gene. The CDR3 length is 15 residues. In nucleotides, the CDR3 is TGTGCCAGCAGTTCGCGGGGGCTCGGCACCGGGGAGCTGTTTTTT. Translating gives CASSSRGLGTGELFF.

This chain joins TRBV27 and TRBJ2-7; 10 bases align to TRBD1. Germline CDR1 MNHEY, CDR2 SMNVEV (reference sequence). The CDR3 extends over 15 amino acids. The J segment lost 5 bases and the V segment lost 5 bases, leaving 9 bases of the junction unmatched. CDR3 nucleotide sequence: TGTGCCAGCAGTCGAGGGACAGGGGTGATCCACGAGCAGTACTTC. It encodes CASSRGTGVIHEQYF.

Details on this clone: The same CDR3 also results from other DNA sequences found in this sample. V usage is TRBV7-9 and J usage is TRBJ2-3; 7 bases map to TRBD2. Germline lookup yields CDR1 SEHNR and CDR2 FQNEAQ (reference sequence). Unmatched junction bases numbered 2, after V lost 1 base and J lost 1 base. The CDR3 extends over 15 amino acids. DNA of the CDR3: TGTGCCAGCAGCTTAGGACTAGCAGGCACAGATACGCAGTATTTT. This codes for CASSLGLAGTDTQYF.

This clone has just one count. This chain links TRBV4-3 with TRBJ2-7; tentatively, D is TRBD2 (5 bases). The germline V and J ends were trimmed by 2 bases and 4 bases, with 15 bases remaining between them. The CDR3 is 15 residues long. The germline V gene has CDR1 LGHNA and CDR2 YSLEER. CDR3 nucleotides: TGCGCCAGCAGCCAAAGTTTCCGGGGTAGGTACGAGCAGTACTTC. Its translation is CASSQSFRGRYEQYF.

This clone appeared a few times. This rearrangement joins TRBV27 to TRBJ2-7, with D possibly TRBD2 on 6 matching bases. The CDR3 is made up of 14 amino acids. Trimming cost V 2 bases and J 7 bases, with 15 bases left between them. The germline V gene encodes CDR1 MNHEY and CDR2 SMNVEV (reference sequence). The CDR3, as DNA: TGTGCCAGCAGTTTAGCCCCGACTAGGCCTGAGCAGTACTTC. It specifies CASSLAPTRPEQYF.

This clone has more than one count but fewer than ten. The rearrangement uses TRBV5-1 and TRBJ2-2, with 11 positions matching TRBD1. After removal of 6 bases from V and 5 bases from J, the junction contained 6 bases not matched to a gene. There are 15 residues in the CDR3. Germline V gene lookup returns CDR1 SGHRS and CDR2 YFSETQ. The CDR3 nucleotides read TGCGCCAGCACCGGGACAGGGGGAAAGACCGGGGAGCTGTTTTTT. This translates into CASTGTGGKTGELFF.

The V and J genes are TRBV5-4 and TRBJ1-6, with TRBD1 identical over 9 bases. CDR1 is SGHNT, CDR2 YYREEE, per germline (reference sequence). The CDR3 length is 16 residues. V was pared by 4 bases and J by 7 bases, with 9 bases of the junction left unmatched. The CDR3 spells CASSLLDRGGNSPLHF. DNA for the CDR3: TGTGCCAGCAGCCTCCTAGACAGGGGGGGAAATTCACCCCTCCACTTT.

A word on this clone: Mismatch with germline at one junction end may stem from a read error. The rearrangement joins TRBV6-5 to TRBJ1-3; 8 positions agree with TRBD1. The CDR3 is 14 amino acids. CDR1 is MNHEY, CDR2 SVGAGI, per germline. CDR3 sequence (DNA): TGTGCCAGCACCACAGGGGGTCCAGGAAGCACCATATATTTT. Its protein product is CASTTGGPGSTIYF.